The 30 T cell receptor beta chains below come from one sample, sequenced in a study of T cells in Graves' hyperthyroidism and ophthalmopathy. What was amplified from RNA transcripts were TCR beta CDR3 regions. First-round RT-PCR targeting the TCR CDR3 was performed with the HTBI primer set. TCRdb re-called the multiplex PCR reads with MiXCR, one entry per CDR3 protein. The sample contains 250,000 to 350,000 distinct CDR3 sequences, about 17% of which appear only once. Source material: blood. The receptors originated from a woman aged 55-70 years with Graves' ophthalmopathy.

This clonotype occurred a few times. J is TRBJ2-7 and V is TRBV10-2; 9 nucleotides align to TRBD2. The CDR3 contains 15 residues. The V gene's germline CDR1 is WSHSY and CDR2 SAAADI. The junction had 2 bases not matched to a gene; V was cut back by 2 bases and J by 0 bases. DNA of the CDR3: TGCGCCAGCAGTGAGCTGCGGGGGGGCTCCTACGAGCAGTACTTC. Its translation: CASSELRGGSYEQYF.

This clonotype appeared many times. The chain's CDR3 is CASSLDLTGGLNEQFF. The CDR3, as DNA: TGTGCCAGCAGCTTAGATTTGACAGGGGGACTCAATGAGCAGTTCTTC. The rearrangement links TRBV11-2 to TRBJ2-1, with 9 bases identical to TRBD1. With V trimmed by 0 bases and J by 6 bases, 6 bases remained unmatched. This CDR3 is 16 amino acids long. Germline CDR1 is SGHAT and CDR2 is FQNNGV.

This sequence joins TRBV7-2 and TRBJ1-2; 8 bases match TRBD1. The V gene end was trimmed by 4 bases and the J gene end by 5 bases; junction bases not matched to a gene: 6. Germline CDR1 and CDR2: SGHTA and FQGNSA. The CDR3 has 14 amino acids. The CDR3 nucleotides are TGTGCCAGCAGCTACCTCACAGGGGGTTATGGCTACACCTTC. Encoded protein: CASSYLTGGYGYTF.

This clonotype was seen ten or more times. The genes are TRBV7-2 and TRBJ1-2; TRBD1 matches 7 bases. Germline CDR1 is SGHTA and CDR2 is FQGNSA. The CDR3 length is 14 residues. V lost 5 bases to trimming and J lost 1 base; unmatched junction nucleotides: 4. DNA of the CDR3: TGTGCCAGCAGCCAGACAGGGTTTAACTATGGCTACACCTTC. The encoded protein is CASSQTGFNYGYTF. The whole variable domain, filled in from reference TRBV7-2 and TRBJ1-2, reads GAGVSQSPSNKVTEKGKDVELRCDPISGHTALYWYRQSLGQGLEFLIYFQGNSAPDKSGLPSDRFSAERTGGSVSTLTIQRTQQEDSAVYLCASSQTGFNYGYTFGSGTRLTVV.

There are many counts of this clonotype. V gene TRBV5-1 combines with J gene TRBJ2-1, with D tentatively TRBD2 (6 bases). Trimming removed 4 bases at V and 9 bases at J, with 17 bases between. Per the germline V gene, CDR1 is SGHRS and CDR2 is YFSETQ. CDR3 length: 14 amino acids. This CDR3 reads CASSPALAIGEQFF. DNA of the CDR3: TGCGCCAGCAGCCCGGCACTAGCAATCGGTGAGCAGTTCTTC.

This clonotype appeared many times. The rearrangement uses TRBV12-3 or TRBV12-4 and TRBJ2-4; tentative D call: TRBD2 (7 bases). The CDR3 is 14 residues long. V dropped 5 bases and J dropped 7 bases, with 15 bases sitting between them. CDR3 amino acids: CASSPLEGGNIQYF. The CDR3 DNA reads as TGTGCCAGCAGTCCGCTGGAGGGGGGGAACATTCAGTACTTC.

Remarks on this clonotype: Just one base apart from a much larger clone, this may be a read error. V is TRBV2 and J is TRBJ2-1; no reliable D call. Germline CDR1 SNHLY, CDR2 FYNNEI. The CDR3 runs 13 residues. CDR3 nucleotides: TGTGTCAGCAATCTGAACACCGCCAATGAGCAGTTCTTC. Translated, it gives CVSNLNTANEQFF.

This clonotype has at least ten counts. The chain links TRBV7-6 to TRBJ2-1, with a weak D call TRBD2 (6 bases). CDR3 length: 14 amino acids. Looked up from germline, CDR1 is SGHVS and CDR2 is FNYEAQ. V was trimmed by 1 base and J by 10 bases, leaving 14 bases between them. CDR3 nucleotides: TGTGCCAGCAGCTTAGGAGTGGCGGGAAACGAGCAGTTCTTC. Translation gives CASSLGVAGNEQFF.

This clonotype has a count of ten or more. The chain uses TRBV6-1 and TRBJ2-1; possibly TRBD2 for D (6 bases). The CDR3 is made up of 21 amino acids. Germline lookup yields CDR1 MNHNS and CDR2 SASEGT. The V end lost 3 bases, the J end lost 0 bases, and 27 bases lay between the germline ends. The CDR3 is CASSEVKGLLSPRSSYNEQFF. The DNA for the CDR3 is TGTGCCAGCAGTGAGGTCAAGGGACTCTTGAGCCCCCGAAGCTCCTACAATGAGCAGTTCTTC.

A few counts support this clonotype. The chain uses TRBV3-1 and TRBJ2-1; D is perhaps TRBD2 (7 bases). Germline CDR1 reads LGHDT; CDR2 reads YNNKEL (reference sequence). Trimming removed 4 bases at V and 2 bases at J, with 15 bases between. The CDR3 loop spans 16 amino acids. The CDR3 nucleotides read TGTGCCAGCAGCCCCCTGGGCGGGGGCACCTACAATGAGCAGTTCTTC. This codes for CASSPLGGGTYNEQFF.

This clonotype was recorded only once. A clone one base away is much larger, so this may be a read error. V and J are TRBV6-2 or TRBV6-3 and TRBJ1-5; D is ambiguous. V was cut by 5 bases and J by 4 bases, with 12 bases left in between. The CDR3 consists of 14 residues. The germline gives CDR1 MNHEY, CDR2 SVGEGT. The CDR3 reads CASSIAKENQPQHF. In DNA, the CDR3 is TGTGCCAGCAGTATAGCCAAAGAGAATCAGCCCCAGCATTTT.

This clonotype was picked up a small number of times. The rearrangement uses TRBV5-1 and TRBJ2-3, with 10 bases that match TRBD2. The CDR3 is made up of 17 amino acids. Trimming removed 5 bases from V and 5 bases from J; junction bases left unmatched: 14. Germline V gene sequence: CDR1 SGHRS, CDR2 YFSETQ. The CDR3 bases are TGCGCCAGCAGTCCCCAGCGGGAGGGCCTAGAGGAAGATACGCAGTATTTT. Residues: CASSPQREGLEEDTQYF.

The chain uses TRBV5-6 and TRBJ1-3, with D uncertain. CDR1 and CDR2 from the germline V gene are SGHDT and YYEEEE. CDR3 length: 18 residues. V shed 2 bases and J shed 0 bases, with 18 bases lying between them. CDR3 loop: CASSFKPNIDYSGNTIYF. For the CDR3, the DNA is TGTGCCAGCAGCTTCAAACCGAACATCGATTACTCTGGAAACACCATATATTTT.

This clonotype was observed many times. The chain is built from TRBV12-3 or TRBV12-4 and TRBJ2-7; maybe TRBD2 (6 bases). The CDR3 is 12 residues long. V gave up 6 bases and J gave up 3 bases, with 9 bases separating them. CDR3 sequence reads: CASRGDFYEQYF. CDR3 nucleotide sequence: TGTGCCAGCAGAGGGGACTTCTACGAGCAGTACTTC.

The chain uses TRBV12-5 and TRBJ2-7; the match to TRBD2 covers 9 bases. Per germline, CDR1 LGHNT and CDR2 FRNRAP. With 1 base clipped from V and 6 bases from J, the junction kept 7 bases outside the gene matches. This CDR3 comprises 15 residues. In DNA, the CDR3 is TGTGCTAGTGGTTTGGGGGCGGGGGGGCTTGCCGAGCAGTACTTC. This encodes CASGLGAGGLAEQYF.

In its sample, this clonotype was seen a few times. The junction does not match germline at one end; this may be a read error. The V and J genes are TRBV5-1 and TRBJ1-1, with 12 bases aligning to TRBD1. CDR1 is SGHRS, CDR2 YFSETQ, per germline. CDR3 length equals 21 residues. The CDR3: CASSFGRAGQGALGMNIEAFF. The CDR3 nucleotides are TGCGCCAGCAGCTTCGGCCGGGCGGGACAGGGGGCTCTTGGTATGAACATTGAAGCTTTCTTT. Filled out from reference TRBV5-1 and TRBJ1-1, the complete variable domain reads KAGVTQTPRYLIKTRGQQVTLSCSPISGHRSVSWYQQTPGQGLQFLFEYFSETQRNKGNFPGRFSGRQFSNSRSEMNVSTLELGDSALYLCASSFGRAGQGALGMNIEAFFGQGTRLTVV.

In this sample, this clonotype turned up many times. DNA of the CDR3: TGCAGGGCTGCAGCACTAGCCAAAAACATTCAGTACTTC. Translated, it gives CRAAALAKNIQYF. The J gene is TRBJ2-4, the V gene TRBV20-1; no clear D. This CDR3 has 13 residues. Per germline, CDR1 DFQATT and CDR2 SNEGSKA (reference sequence).

This clonotype came up many times. The gene calls are TRBV5-1 and TRBJ2-1; 11 bases agree with TRBD1. The CDR3 covers 15 residues. Trimming removed 4 bases from V and 10 bases from J; junction bases left unmatched: 10. CDR1 and CDR2 from the germline V gene are SGHRS and YFSETQ. The DNA for the CDR3 is TGCGCCAGCAGCCTACTGAGGACAGGGGGCGGCGAGCAGTTCTTC. Protein: CASSLLRTGGGEQFF.

Many counts were recorded for this clonotype. The chain has TRBV11-2 and TRBJ2-7, with D possibly being TRBD2 (5 bases). Germline V lookup: CDR1 SGHAT, CDR2 FQNNGV. V was trimmed by 5 bases and J by 2 bases, leaving 13 bases between them. The CDR3 sequence is 14 residues long. The CDR3 bases are TGTGCCAGCAGCCAAACTAGTTCCGCCTACGAGCAGTACTTC. Residues: CASSQTSSAYEQYF.

This clonotype came up many times. CDR3 loop: CAWSVQGAETQYF. CDR3 in DNA: TGTGCCTGGAGTGTACAGGGTGCAGAGACCCAGTACTTC. This chain links TRBV30 with TRBJ2-5; D might be TRBD1 (6 bases). Germline V gene data show CDR1 as GTSNPN and CDR2 as SVGIG (reference sequence). This CDR3 region has 13 residues. Trimming took off 0 bases at V and 4 bases at J, with 9 bases between the two ends. The variable domain in full, with the rest retrieved from reference TRBV30 and TRBJ2-5, is SQTIHQWPATLVQPVGSPLSLECTVEGTSNPNLYWYRQAAGRGLQLLFYSVGIGQISSEVPQNLSASRPQDRQFILSSKKLLLSDSGFYLCAWSVQGAETQYFGPGTRLLVL.

This clonotype is a singleton in its sample. CDR3 sequence: CSALTAPGDTEAFF. The CDR3 DNA reads as TGCAGTGCTTTAACAGCTCCGGGAGACACTGAAGCTTTCTTT. V usage is TRBV20-1 and J usage is TRBJ1-1; D uncertain. V was clipped by 5 bases and J by 3 bases, with 16 bases between them. The CDR3 is made up of 14 amino acids. The germline V gene has CDR1 DFQATT and CDR2 SNEGSKA (reference sequence).

The chain uses TRBV4-3 and TRBJ1-4; D is ambiguous. V was cut by 4 bases and J by 0 bases, with 9 bases left in between. CDR3 size: 15 residues. Germline V gene data show CDR1 as LGHNA and CDR2 as YSLEER. The CDR3 sequence is CASSPLTSTNEKLFF. In DNA, the CDR3 is TGCGCCAGCAGCCCTTTGACATCAACTAATGAAAAACTGTTTTTT.

The chain uses TRBV9 and TRBJ2-7; D might be TRBD2 (6 bases). CDR1 and CDR2 (germline): SGDLS, YYNGEE. The CDR3 covers 14 residues. Trimming took off 3 bases at V and 4 bases at J, with 14 bases between the two ends. CDR3 residues: CASSAALGGYEQYF. In nucleotides, the CDR3 is TGTGCCAGCAGCGCGGCCCTCGGGGGTTACGAGCAGTACTTC.

In the case of this clonotype: A read error may explain this, as a much larger clone is one base away. The rearrangement joins TRBV5-1 to TRBJ1-2; D may be TRBD1 (6 bases). Trimming cost V 2 bases and J 4 bases, with 18 bases left between them. CDR1 and CDR2 (germline): SGHRS, YFSETQ. CDR3 length equals 16 residues. In DNA form, the CDR3 reads TGCGCCAGCAGCTTAGGAACGGGACACTTAAGCTATGGCTACACCTTC. Amino acids: CASSLGTGHLSYGYTF.

This clonotype was detected many times. The chain carries TRBV5-1 and TRBJ1-1; D possibly corresponds to TRBD1 (5 bases). Trimming took 4 bases from V and 4 from J, leaving 20 bases between them. The CDR3 sequence is 16 residues long. The germline gives CDR1 SGHRS, CDR2 YFSETQ. CDR3 in DNA: TGCGCCAGCAGCGCGAACGTGGGACTTGGGGCCACTGAAGCTTTCTTT. Protein sequence: CASSANVGLGATEAFF.

There are a few counts of this clonotype. The J gene is TRBJ2-3, the V gene TRBV4-3; D unclear. Between the trimmed V and J ends, which lost 0 bases and 7 bases, there was a span of 8 bases. Germline CDR1 reads LGHNA; CDR2 reads YSLEER. This CDR3 spans 13 amino acids. CDR3 in amino acids: CASSQEKSHTQYF. Here the CDR3 DNA reads TGCGCCAGCAGCCAAGAAAAATCCCATACGCAGTATTTT.

This clonotype was recorded at least ten times. The chain uses TRBV6-2 or TRBV6-3 and TRBJ1-1; D gene unclear. This CDR3 is 14 amino acids long. V lost 5 bases to trimming and J lost 4 bases, with 14 bases between them. The germline gives CDR1 MNHEY, CDR2 SVGEGT. Here the CDR3 DNA reads TGTGCCAGCAGTAAATCTTCAGTGGGCACTGAAGCTTTCTTT. It encodes CASSKSSVGTEAFF.

The V and J genes are TRBV20-1 and TRBJ2-1; D remains unclear. Germline CDR1 and CDR2: DFQATT and SNEGSKA (reference sequence). Trimming cost V 0 bases and J 5 bases, with 14 bases left between them. The CDR3 sequence is 15 residues long. CDR3 residues: CSARDLEPAHNEQFF. DNA for the CDR3: TGCAGTGCTAGAGATCTTGAGCCCGCCCACAATGAGCAGTTCTTC.

The chain is built from TRBV28 and TRBJ2-7, with D perhaps TRBD1 or TRBD2 (6 bases each). Trimming stripped 8 bases from V and 6 bases from J, with 17 bases between. Germline values: CDR1 MDHEN, CDR2 SYDVKM. This CDR3 is built from 13 residues. This CDR3 reads CASAEGGTAEQYF. CDR3 DNA: TGTGCCAGCGCAGAGGGGGGTACCGCCGAGCAGTACTTC.

This clonotype was picked up many times. The J gene is TRBJ2-2, the V gene TRBV3-1, with D hard to call. Trimming cost V 0 bases and J 12 bases, with 8 bases left between them. The CDR3 has 12 amino acids. Germline V gene sequence: CDR1 LGHDT, CDR2 YNNKEL (reference sequence). As DNA, the CDR3 is TGTGCCAGCAGCCAAGATCTCCAGAAGCTGTTTTTT. It specifies CASSQDLQKLFF. The whole variable domain, remainder taken from reference TRBV3-1 and TRBJ2-2, is DTAVSQTPKYLVTQMGNDKSIKCEQNLGHDTMYWYKQDSKKFLKIMFSYNNKELIINETVPNRFSPKSPDKAHLNLHINSLELGDSAVYFCASSQDLQKLFFGEGSRLTVL.